This TCR beta chain was recovered during a study of TIL therapy for anti-PD-1-resistant metastatic lung cancer. The wider study: Patients had a median age of about 55 years (range roughly 35-80). Half of patients were current or former smokers.

The libraries were made with immunoSEQ v3. Assay: immunoSEQ multiplex PCR; the TCRdb copy retains only in-frame clones and omits some. The data contain 54,000 or so clones, 80% to 90% of them singletons. This CDR3 comprises 15 residues. V was clipped by 4 bases and J by 4 bases; unmatched bases: 3. Germline values: CDR1 LGHNA, CDR2 YNFKEQ. Time point given: pre-treatment sample, taken before nivolumab and TIL therapy. The V and J genes are TRBV4-2 and TRBJ2-3; 12 bases map to TRBD2. This receptor was identified in a person aged 25 to 79 with non-small cell lung cancer. The source material was blood, sampled at baseline. As DNA, the CDR3 is TGTGCCAGCAGCCCTAGCGGGGGGGCCCCAGATACGCAGTATTTT. It specifies CASSPSGGAPDTQYF.